The 4 T cell receptor beta chains below all came from one sample that was sequenced in a study of T cells after yellow fever vaccination. TCRdb re-derived calls from the 5' RACE reads in MiXCR, one entry per CDR3 protein. The sample carries tens of thousands of distinct CDR3 sequences, 7.5% to 9% recorded once. The sequenced sample was CD8+ T cells sorted from PBMCs, obtained on the day of the yellow fever booster vaccination. These receptors were obtained from a man between 25 and 39 years old who received the YFV17D yellow fever vaccine.

This clonotype was recorded at least ten times. Here the CDR3 reads CASSYSLAGGPYEQYF. The CDR3 DNA sequence: TGTGCCAGCAGTTACTCATTAGCGGGAGGGCCCTACGAGCAGTACTTC. This chain connects TRBV6-5 to TRBJ2-7; TRBD2 agrees at 11 bases. Losses at the gene ends were 0 bases for V and 2 bases for J; bases not matched to a gene: 3. The CDR3 length is 16 residues. The germline gives CDR1 MNHEY, CDR2 SVGAGI.

This clonotype was seen once. The rearrangement uses TRBV2 and TRBJ2-1; D unclear. Trimming took off 2 bases at V and 4 bases at J, with 18 bases between the two ends. The CDR3 runs 17 residues. Germline V gene sequence: CDR1 SNHLY, CDR2 FYNNEI. DNA of the CDR3: TGTGCCAGCAGTGAATCCTTGGCGCTTGAGTCGTACAATGAGCAGTTCTTC. This codes for CASSESLALESYNEQFF.

The sample holds many counts of this clonotype. The chain couples TRBV7-9 to TRBJ2-5, with 10 bases fitting TRBD2. CDR1 and CDR2 from the germline V gene are SEHNR and FQNEAQ (reference sequence). CDR3 length: 15 residues. The V segment lost 1 base and the J segment 6 bases; nucleotides outside the gene matches: 5. The CDR3 DNA sequence: TGTGCCAGCAGCTTAGGGGGGACTAGCGAAAAGACCCAGTACTTC. Translating gives CASSLGGTSEKTQYF.

In this sample, this clonotype turned up many times. Written as DNA, the CDR3 is TGTGCCAGCAGCTTTGGGCGGGGGGGCAGAAACACCATATATTTT. Residues: CASSFGRGGRNTIYF. The chain uses TRBV7-2 and TRBJ1-3, with a weak D call TRBD1 (6 bases). The germline V gene has CDR1 SGHTA and CDR2 FQGNSA. The CDR3 runs to 15 residues. V gave up 3 bases and J gave up 5 bases, with 14 bases separating them. The entire variable domain, with the rest obtained from reference TRBV7-2 and TRBJ1-3, is as follows: GAGVSQSPSNKVTEKGKDVELRCDPISGHTALYWYRQSLGQGLEFLIYFQGNSAPDKSGLPSDRFSAERTGGSVSTLTIQRTQQEDSAVYLCASSFGRGGRNTIYFGEGSWLTVV.